This T cell receptor beta chain is drawn from a study of Ad26.COV2.S vaccination and SARS-CoV-2 variants. Study conclusions and caveats: Those who received vaccine or placebo ended up with similar non-spike TCR breadth.

Details on this clone: The antigen is not known. The same CDR3 can be traced to other DNA sequences in this sample.

Assay used: immunoSEQ multiplex PCR; TCRdb lists only in-frame clones, some missing. The table has some 350,000 clones, around 90% seen once; the top ten hold around 5%. Per the germline V gene, CDR1 is KGHSH and CDR2 is LQKENI. The CDR3 totals 12 residues. Trimming pared 1 base from V and 7 bases from J, leaving 7 bases between. The treatment is: approximately 18 received Ad26.COV2.S at low or high dose, single or two shots; 5 received placebo; per-sample allocation not given. Material that was analyzed had been drawn on day 63 after the first vaccine or placebo injection. This receptor was taken from a person between 18 and 60 years old who received the Ad26.COV2.S COVID-19 vaccine or a placebo. This chain uses TRBV18 with TRBJ1-1; unclear D gene. Sequenced material: peripheral blood, taken in a trial of Ad26.COV2.S vaccine versus placebo. This CDR3 is CASSPQGIEAFF. CDR3 bases: TGTGCCAGCTCACCACAGGGCATTGAAGCTTTCTTT.